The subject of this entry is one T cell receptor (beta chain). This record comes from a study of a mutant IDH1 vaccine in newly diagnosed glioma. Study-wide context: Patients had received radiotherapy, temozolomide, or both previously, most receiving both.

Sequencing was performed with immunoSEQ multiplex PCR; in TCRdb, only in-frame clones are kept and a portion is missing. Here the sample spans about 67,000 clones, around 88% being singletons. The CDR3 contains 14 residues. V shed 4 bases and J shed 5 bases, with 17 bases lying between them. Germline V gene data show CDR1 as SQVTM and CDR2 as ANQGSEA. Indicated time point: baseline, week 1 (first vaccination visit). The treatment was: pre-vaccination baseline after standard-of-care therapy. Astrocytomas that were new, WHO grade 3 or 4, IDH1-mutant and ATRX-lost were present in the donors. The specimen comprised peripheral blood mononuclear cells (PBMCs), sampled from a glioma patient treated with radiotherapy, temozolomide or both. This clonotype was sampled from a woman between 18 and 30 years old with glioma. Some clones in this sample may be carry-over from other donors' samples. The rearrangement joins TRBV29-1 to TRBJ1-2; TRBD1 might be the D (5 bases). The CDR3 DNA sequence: TGCAGCGTTGGGGGGGACGGGGTATGGTATGGCTACACCTTC. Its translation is CSVGGDGVWYGYTF.